This entry lists 20 T cell receptor beta chains sequenced from one sample in a study of blood T cells in healthy people across ages. The authors ran a second PCR of about 7 to 11 cycles using a sample-barcoded 5' primer and a J-beta primer mix. TCRdb processed the 5' RACE reads anew with MiXCR; each CDR3 protein has one entry. The data hold over 1,300,000 distinct CDR3 sequences, with around 59% observed a single time. The sequencing input was blood. The receptors come from a man between 18 and 29 years old in good health.

This chain links TRBV20-1 with TRBJ2-3, with TRBD1 matching over 7 bases. This CDR3 is built from 14 residues. Germline CDR1 is DFQATT and CDR2 is SNEGSKA (reference sequence). With 0 bases clipped from V and 6 bases from J, the junction kept 6 bases outside the gene matches. The CDR3 here is CSARDQRGLDTQYF. As DNA, the CDR3 is TGCAGTGCTAGAGACCAAAGGGGGCTGGATACGCAGTATTTT.

This clonotype was observed a handful of times. The chain employs TRBV4-1 and TRBJ1-1; D is possibly TRBD1 (5 bases). The CDR3 is made up of 14 amino acids. Germline assignment: CDR1 MGHRA and CDR2 YSYEKL. V lost 0 bases and J lost 6, with 11 bases in between. Here the CDR3 reads CASSQEVWGAEAFF. CDR3 bases: TGCGCCAGCAGCCAAGAAGTTTGGGGGGCTGAAGCTTTCTTT.

This rearrangement joins TRBV2 to TRBJ2-6; D is unresolved. CDR1 and CDR2 (germline): SNHLY, FYNNEI. This CDR3 has 12 amino acids. The CDR3 protein is CVTRTGANVLTF. Written as DNA, the CDR3 is TGTGTAACGAGAACTGGGGCCAACGTCCTGACTTTC.

The chain has TRBV6-1 and TRBJ2-6, with D unclear. The ends were cut back, 2 bases at V and 1 base at J, with 3 bases in the middle. The germline V gene encodes CDR1 MNHNS and CDR2 SASEGT. The CDR3 is made up of 14 amino acids. CDR3 sequence: CASSEWSGANVLTF. CDR3 DNA: TGTGCCAGCAGTGAATGGTCTGGGGCCAACGTCCTGACTTTC.

This clonotype was detected a few times. This chain links TRBV28 with TRBJ2-5; D remains ambiguous. CDR3 length equals 13 residues. Between the trimmed V and J ends, which lost 11 bases and 2 bases, there was a span of 15 bases. Germline CDR1 and CDR2: MDHEN and SYDVKM. The CDR3, as DNA: TGTGCCGCCGCGAAGGGCTTTCAAGAGACCCAGTACTTC. Encoded protein: CAAAKGFQETQYF.

V gene TRBV5-1 combines with J gene TRBJ2-7; 11 bases map to TRBD2. Germline trimming cut 2 bases from V and 2 bases from J; bases unmatched to any gene: 3. The CDR3 covers 15 residues. Germline V gives CDR1 SGHRS, CDR2 YFSETQ. This CDR3 is CASSFRLAGTYEQYF. The CDR3, as DNA: TGCGCCAGCAGCTTCAGACTAGCGGGGACCTACGAGCAGTACTTC.

This clonotype has just a few counts. J is TRBJ2-5 and V is TRBV25-1; TRBD1 might be the D (5 bases). The end of the DNA is better explained by TRBJ2-7, so the J call may be wrong. The CDR3 loop spans 13 amino acids. CDR1 and CDR2 (germline): MGHDK, SYGVNS. CDR3 in amino acids: CASSEIGVYEQYF. In DNA form, the CDR3 reads TGTGCCAGCAGTGAAATAGGGGTCTACGAGCAGTACTTC.

This clonotype has just a few counts. The chain uses TRBV4-1 and TRBJ2-1; D perhaps matches TRBD2 (6 bases). The CDR3 spans 16 residues. Trimming shortened V by 0 bases and J by 2 bases, and 11 bases separated the two germline ends. From germline, CDR1 is MGHRA and CDR2 YSYEKL. Here the CDR3 DNA reads TGCGCCAGCAGCCAAGAGCTTACGGGGGCCTACAATGAGCAGTTCTTC. Its protein product is CASSQELTGAYNEQFF.

The CDR3 loop is CASSFLTRDRGVTDTQYF. For the CDR3, the DNA is TGCGCCAGCAGCTTCCTTACGAGGGACAGGGGAGTCACAGATACGCAGTATTTT. This chain joins TRBV5-1 and TRBJ2-3, with TRBD1 matching over 10 bases. This CDR3 contains 18 residues. CDR1 is SGHRS and CDR2 is YFSETQ in the germline V gene. V trimming: 2 bases; J trimming: 2 bases; junction bases outside the gene matches: 11.

This clonotype turned up a few times. This chain joins TRBV20-1 and TRBJ2-1, with 10 bases identical to TRBD2. Germline values: CDR1 DFQATT, CDR2 SNEGSKA (reference sequence). CDR3 size: 15 residues. V shed 1 base, J shed 3 bases, and the junction held 3 bases outside the gene matches. The CDR3 region is CSARALAGDYNEQFF. The DNA for the CDR3 is TGCAGTGCTAGAGCGCTAGCGGGAGACTACAATGAGCAGTTCTTC.

V usage is TRBV7-2 and J usage is TRBJ2-7; 11 positions agree with TRBD2. V was pared by 3 bases and J by 5 bases, with 12 bases of the junction left unmatched. In germline, CDR1 is SGHTA, CDR2 FQGNSA. The CDR3 consists of 17 residues. The CDR3, as DNA: TGTGCCAGCAGCTTGATTGGGACTAGCGGTAAATGGGACGAGCAGTACTTC. It specifies CASSLIGTSGKWDEQYF.

The chain joins TRBV6-5 to TRBJ2-1; TRBD2 agrees at 11 bases. With 7 bases clipped from V and 6 bases from J, the junction kept 2 bases outside the gene matches. Germline lookup yields CDR1 MNHEY and CDR2 SVGAGI. The CDR3 is made up of 13 amino acids. The CDR3 is CASIAGGANEQFF. For the CDR3, the DNA is TGTGCCAGCATAGCGGGGGGGGCCAATGAGCAGTTCTTC.

The V and J genes are TRBV20-1 and TRBJ1-5; D perhaps matches TRBD1 (5 bases). V lost 3 bases and J 9 bases, leaving 15 bases between the germline ends. Germline loops: CDR1 DFQATT, CDR2 SNEGSKA (reference sequence). The CDR3 has 13 amino acids. In nucleotides, the CDR3 is TGCAGTGCTAGGGGGACGGCCGAGGGGCCCCAGCATTTT. Translating it yields CSARGTAEGPQHF.

This chain joins TRBV18 and TRBJ2-3, with 10 bases aligning to TRBD2. The J segment lost 3 bases and the V segment lost 0 bases, leaving 3 bases of the junction unmatched. The CDR3 length is 16 residues. Germline V gene sequence: CDR1 KGHSH, CDR2 LQKENI. The DNA for the CDR3 is TGTGCCAGCTCACCACCGCTAGCGGGAGTGACAGATACGCAGTATTTT. This codes for CASSPPLAGVTDTQYF.

The chain uses TRBV6-2 or TRBV6-3 and TRBJ2-6; 11 nucleotides agree with TRBD2. J was trimmed by 0 bases and V by 7 bases; bases with no gene match: 8. Germline V CDR1 and CDR2: MNHEY, SVGEGT. The CDR3 is made up of 18 amino acids. The CDR3 nucleotides read TGTGCCAGCACTCCACTAGCGGGGGCCGCCTCTGGGGCCAACGTCCTGACTTTC. This translates into CASTPLAGAASGANVLTF.

In nucleotides, the CDR3 is TGTGCCAGCTCACAGGAGTTCACCTACGAGCAGTACTTC. Residues: CASSQEFTYEQYF. The chain is built from TRBV18 and TRBJ2-7; D remains unclear. The germline CDR1 and CDR2 sequences are KGHSH and LQKENI. V was shortened by 4 bases and J by 2 bases, with 9 bases between the two germline ends. The length of the CDR3 is 13 residues.

This chain connects TRBV4-1 to TRBJ1-4; D is uncertain. The CDR3 runs 14 residues. V was shortened by 0 bases and J by 13 bases, with 15 bases between the two germline ends. Per germline, CDR1 MGHRA and CDR2 YSYEKL. This chain's CDR3 is CASSQEGSPRGLFF. The CDR3 coding sequence is TGCGCCAGCAGCCAAGAAGGGTCCCCTCGGGGACTGTTTTTT.

This chain connects TRBV7-2 to TRBJ2-3; 13 positions agree with TRBD2. CDR3 length: 17 amino acids. V lost 5 bases to trimming and J lost 1 base; unmatched junction nucleotides: 6. Germline V gene lookup returns CDR1 SGHTA and CDR2 FQGNSA. CDR3 amino acids: CASSPGTSGVGTDTQYF. CDR3 DNA sequence: TGTGCCAGCAGCCCAGGGACTAGCGGGGTAGGCACAGATACGCAGTATTTT. Looking up the rest from reference TRBV7-2 and TRBJ2-3 gives the full variable domain: GAGVSQSPSNKVTEKGKDVELRCDPISGHTALYWYRQSLGQGLEFLIYFQGNSAPDKSGLPSDRFSAERTGGSVSTLTIQRTQQEDSAVYLCASSPGTSGVGTDTQYFGPGTRLTVL.

The J gene is TRBJ2-4, the V gene TRBV4-1; D is perhaps TRBD2 (5 bases). The CDR3 spans 13 residues. V lost 0 bases, J lost 13 bases, and 13 bases lay in between. The germline gives CDR1 MGHRA, CDR2 YSYEKL. The CDR3 is CASSQDQRLGQYF. The CDR3 DNA sequence: TGCGCCAGCAGCCAAGATCAGCGGTTAGGGCAGTACTTC.

As DNA, the CDR3 is TGCGCCAGCAGCCAAGATGGAGTAGCGGGGGCTCTAAGCTCCTACGAGCAGTACTTC. Protein sequence: CASSQDGVAGALSSYEQYF. J is TRBJ2-7 and V is TRBV4-3, with TRBD2 identical over 9 bases. Germline CDR1 is LGHNA and CDR2 is YSLEER. J gave up 0 bases and V 0 bases, and 12 bases lay outside the gene matches. The CDR3 spans 19 residues.